The clone carrying this T cell receptor (beta chain) was recorded many times. The sample's time point: patch test 1, 2 weeks after DPC sensitization. Treatment here: therapeutic diphenylcyclopropenone sensitization with weekly scalp DPC. Patch tests were applied only after blood draws. The donor pool consisted of alopecia patients aged 18 to 70 years, considered suitable for DPC. The record originates from a study of human T cells and chemical hapten exposure. For the study at large: Minor pooled library volume differences mainly drove per-sample TCR yield variation.

Using its own MiXCR run on the RACE reads, TCRdb lists one record per CDR3 protein. The sample holds some 400,000 distinct CDR3 sequences; about 4.4% are singletons and the top ten take 2% to 2.5%. Trimming shortened V by 3 bases and J by 4 bases, and 12 bases separated the two germline ends. There are 14 residues in the CDR3. CDR1 and CDR2 from the germline V gene are SEHNR and FQNEAQ (reference sequence). V and J are TRBV7-9 and TRBJ1-1; D remains ambiguous. The receptor was derived from a woman aged 45 to 65 with alopecia areata. Some clones in this sample may be carry-over from other donors' samples. The starting material was whole blood, obtained in connection with sensitization to the hapten diphenylcyclopropenone (DPC). CDR3 in amino acids: CASSFGKSGTEAFF. CDR3 nucleotides: TGTGCCAGCAGCTTTGGGAAAAGTGGCACTGAAGCTTTCTTT. The full variable domain, with the rest looked up from reference TRBV7-9 and TRBJ1-1, is DTGVSQNPRHKITKRGQNVTFRCDPISEHNRLYWYRQTLGQGPEFLTYFQNEAQLEKSRLLSDRFSAERPKGSFSTLEIQRTEQGDSAMYLCASSFGKSGTEAFFGQGTRLTVV.